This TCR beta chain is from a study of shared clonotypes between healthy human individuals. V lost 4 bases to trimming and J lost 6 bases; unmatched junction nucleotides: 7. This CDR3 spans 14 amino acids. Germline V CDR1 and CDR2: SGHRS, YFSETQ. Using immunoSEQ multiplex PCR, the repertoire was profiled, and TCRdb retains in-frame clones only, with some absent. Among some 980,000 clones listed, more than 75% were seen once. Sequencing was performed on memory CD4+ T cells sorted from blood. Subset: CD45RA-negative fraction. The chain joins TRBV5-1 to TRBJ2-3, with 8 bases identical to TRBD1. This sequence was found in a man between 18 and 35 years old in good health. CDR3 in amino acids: CASSKGQAIDTQYF. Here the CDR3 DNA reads TGCGCCAGCAGCAAGGGACAGGCGATCGATACGCAGTATTTT.